Given below is one T cell receptor beta chain in context. The entry originates in a study of blood T cell repertoires in COVID-19. The CDR3 loop spans 14 amino acids. V lost 6 bases and J lost 5; bases outside the gene matches: 6. Per germline, CDR1 MGHRA and CDR2 YSYEKL. Profiled with immunoSEQ multiplex PCR; TCRdb holds only in-frame clones, not every one. The sample has some 29,000 clones; 80% to 90% are singletons. The sequence derives from an elderly woman with COVID-19, enrolled during active disease. The sample consisted of peripheral blood. The rearrangement uses TRBV4-1 and TRBJ1-1, with 10 bases that match TRBD1. CDR3 coding DNA: TGCGCCAGCAGGCTGGGACAGGGGAGGACTGAAGCTTTCTTT. It codes for CASRLGQGRTEAFF.